Following are 28 T cell receptor beta chains from one sample sequenced in a study of glioma-infiltrating T cells. The iRepertoire nested amplicon-rescue multiplex PCR amplified TCR alpha and beta CDR3s from RNA. TCRdb redid the calling of the multiplex PCR reads with MiXCR, one entry per CDR3 protein. This sample has under 50,000 distinct CDR3 sequences, with approximately 20% found just once. The source material was glioma tissue, nonneoplastic brain tissue, or PBMCs (not recorded which). The receptors were gathered from a human donor with low-grade glioma or glioblastoma, undergoing nonglioma brain surgery, or in good health (not recorded which).

This clonotype was observed at least ten times. The chain joins TRBV28 to TRBJ1-6, with 9 bases aligning to TRBD1. The CDR3 is 15 amino acids. Germline lookup yields CDR1 MDHEN and CDR2 SYDVKM. The V and J ends lost 8 bases and 11 bases, in that order; junction bases with no gene match: 13. CDR3 in DNA: TGTGCCAGCCTACCCCCCGGGACAGGGTGGACACCCCTCCACTTT. Its translation is CASLPPGTGWTPLHF.

By sample share, this clonotype is medium-sized. The chain is built from TRBV28 and TRBJ2-5; 9 bases align to TRBD1. Trimming removed 6 bases from V and 4 bases from J; junction bases left unmatched: 15. The CDR3 is made up of 17 amino acids. Germline values: CDR1 MDHEN, CDR2 SYDVKM. The CDR3: CASSYPGGQGEGETQYF. Here the CDR3 DNA reads TGTGCCAGCAGCTATCCAGGGGGACAGGGAGAAGGAGAGACCCAGTACTTC.

This clonotype was recorded at least ten times. The chain recombines TRBV28 with TRBJ2-7; D is ambiguous. Trimming removed 3 bases from V and 2 bases from J, with 5 bases in between. The CDR3 loop spans 12 amino acids. Germline values: CDR1 MDHEN, CDR2 SYDVKM. The CDR3 DNA is TGTGCCAGCAGTTTCCTCACCTACGAGCAGTACTTC. Residues: CASSFLTYEQYF.

This clonotype was counted at least ten times. This sequence joins TRBV28 and TRBJ1-5; D remains ambiguous. The CDR3 runs to 12 residues. Germline V lookup: CDR1 MDHEN, CDR2 SYDVKM. V was cut by 7 bases and J by 4 bases, with 8 bases left in between. In nucleotides, the CDR3 is TGTGCCAGCAACCGGGAAAATCAGCCCCAGCATTTT. This sequence encodes CASNRENQPQHF.

This clonotype was recorded many times. V gene TRBV6-6 combines with J gene TRBJ2-1, with 9 positions matching TRBD1. The trim removed 2 bases at V and 7 bases at J, leaving 6 bases unmatched. Germline-derived CDR1 and CDR2 are MNHNY and SVGAGI (reference sequence). CDR3 length: 15 residues. The CDR3 DNA reads as TGTGCCAGCAGTTACCCGGGACAGGGTTTGAATGAGCAGTTCTTC. Protein: CASSYPGQGLNEQFF.

This clonotype was picked up many times. V usage is TRBV4-1 and J usage is TRBJ2-1, with TRBD2 matching over 8 bases. Germline V gene lookup returns CDR1 MGHRA and CDR2 YSYEKL. CDR3 length equals 12 residues. J was trimmed by 6 bases and V by 8 bases; bases with no gene match: 3. CDR3 amino acids: CASRGLGNEQFF. The DNA for the CDR3 is TGCGCCAGCCGGGGACTAGGCAATGAGCAGTTCTTC.

This chain links TRBV7-9 with TRBJ2-5; D is perhaps TRBD1 or TRBD2 (5 bases each). The V end lost 1 base, the J end lost 1 base, and 13 bases lay between the germline ends. The CDR3 totals 16 residues. Germline V gene data show CDR1 as SEHNR and CDR2 as FQNEAQ (reference sequence). In DNA form, the CDR3 reads TGTGCCAGCAGCTTAGAATTATGGGGGAGCCAAGAGACCCAGTACTTC. It codes for CASSLELWGSQETQYF. Variable domain in full (rest from reference TRBV7-9 and TRBJ2-5): DTGVSQNPRHKITKRGQNVTFRCDPISEHNRLYWYRQTLGQGPEFLTYFQNEAQLEKSRLLSDRFSAERPKGSFSTLEIQRTEQGDSAMYLCASSLELWGSQETQYFGPGTRLLVL.

This sequence joins TRBV6-9 and TRBJ2-3; D unclear. The V end was cut by 3 bases, the J end by 14 bases, with 18 bases between. Per the germline V gene, CDR1 is MNHGY and CDR2 is SVAAGI. This CDR3 is 13 amino acids long. CDR3 in DNA: TGTGCCAGCAGTTACACAGAGAATTACGCGCGGTATTTT. This translates into CASSYTENYARYF.

This clonotype was recorded at least ten times. This chain joins TRBV2 and TRBJ2-7; 10 bases match TRBD2. The CDR3 is made up of 15 amino acids. The germline gives CDR1 SNHLY, CDR2 FYNNEI. V shed 5 bases and J 2 bases; nucleotides not matched to a gene: 6. The CDR3 DNA reads TGTGCCAGCAGTTCACTAGCGGGGAACCCCTACGAGCAGTACTTC. It encodes CASSSLAGNPYEQYF.

This clonotype has only a few counts. Just one base apart from a much larger clone, this may be a read error. The gene calls are TRBV10-3 and TRBJ2-5; no definite D call. The CDR3 has 14 amino acids. The germline V gene has CDR1 ENHRY and CDR2 SYGVKD. This CDR3 reads CAISESNSQGTQYF. CDR3 in DNA: TGTGCCATCAGTGAGTCGAACAGCCAAGGGACCCAGTACTTC.

The table lists this clonotype with many counts. The chain employs TRBV20-1 and TRBJ1-1; D is unclear. This CDR3 has 12 residues. Per the germline V gene, CDR1 is DFQATT and CDR2 is SNEGSKA (reference sequence). V lost 5 bases to trimming and J lost 4 bases, with 11 bases between them. This CDR3 is CSAVREGTEAFF. The CDR3 DNA follows: TGCAGTGCTGTGAGAGAGGGCACTGAAGCTTTCTTT.

A word on this clonotype: One end of the junction fails to match germline, which may point to a read error. The chain couples TRBV10-3 to TRBJ2-1; possibly TRBD1 for D (6 bases). CDR1 and CDR2 (germline): ENHRY, SYGVKD. The CDR3 spans 15 residues. The CDR3: CAIRGDTGSYIEQFF. The CDR3 DNA reads as TGTGCCATCAGAGGGGACACTGGCTCCTACATTGAGCAGTTCTTC.

This clonotype was counted ten times or more. The genes are TRBV28 and TRBJ1-2; no reliable D call. This CDR3 has 16 residues. Germline lookup yields CDR1 MDHEN and CDR2 SYDVKM. Trimming shortened V by 6 bases and J by 3 bases, and 20 bases separated the two germline ends. Here the CDR3 reads CASSPWEGSTYYGYTF. The CDR3 region has the DNA TGTGCCAGCAGCCCCTGGGAGGGCTCAACTTACTATGGCTACACCTTC.

This clonotype was observed at least ten times. The V call is TRBV4-1, the J call TRBJ1-1; the match to TRBD1 covers 7 bases. This CDR3 region has 15 residues. The V segment lost 0 bases and the J segment 1 base; nucleotides outside the gene matches: 2. Germline V gene lookup returns CDR1 MGHRA and CDR2 YSYEKL. The CDR3 loop reads CASSQEGTANTEAFF. CDR3 DNA sequence: TGCGCCAGCAGCCAAGAGGGGACAGCGAACACTGAAGCTTTCTTT.

This clonotype came up many times. The rearrangement uses TRBV12-5 and TRBJ1-6; D remains ambiguous. There are 17 residues in the CDR3. V was pared by 2 bases and J by 10 bases, with 21 bases between. Germline-derived CDR1 and CDR2 are LGHNT and FRNRAP. The CDR3 nucleotides read TGTGCTAGTGGTTTGATTACAACAGTAGAATGGTACTCACCCCTCCACTTT. Amino acid sequence: CASGLITTVEWYSPLHF.

This clonotype was detected only a few times. The rearrangement links TRBV5-6 to TRBJ2-3; D gene ambiguous. The length of the CDR3 is 12 residues. V lost 0 bases and J lost 2, with 1 base in between. The germline V gene encodes CDR1 SGHDT and CDR2 YYEEEE. This chain's CDR3 is CASSLDTDTQYF. For the CDR3, the DNA is TGTGCCAGCAGCTTGGACACAGATACGCAGTATTTT.

This clonotype was recorded at least ten times. This chain connects TRBV2 to TRBJ1-4, with no clear D. The CDR3 length is 11 residues. Trimming pared 1 base from V and 14 bases from J, leaving 8 bases between. The V gene's germline CDR1 is SNHLY and CDR2 FYNNEI. This chain's CDR3 is CASSEGPSLFF. The CDR3 DNA reads as TGTGCCAGCAGTGAAGGTCCCTCGCTGTTTTTT.

This clonotype was picked up many times. The rearrangement joins TRBV7-2 to TRBJ2-3, with D hard to call. Per germline, CDR1 SGHTA and CDR2 FQGNSA. CDR3 length equals 13 residues. V lost 2 bases and J lost 8, with 11 bases in between. The CDR3 DNA reads TGTGCCAGCAGCTTACCACCCGTCGCTACGCAGTATTTT. This gives the protein CASSLPPVATQYF.

This clonotype was recorded many times. The chain combines TRBV28 with TRBJ1-5; 7 bases agree with TRBD1. This CDR3 comprises 15 residues. Per germline, CDR1 MDHEN and CDR2 SYDVKM. Trimming removed 5 bases from V and 1 base from J; junction bases left unmatched: 5. CDR3 bases: TGTGCCAGCAGTCTAATACAGGGGAGCAATCAGCCCCAGCATTTT. Residues: CASSLIQGSNQPQHF.

This clonotype was detected many times. The gene calls are TRBV7-2 and TRBJ2-5; D may match TRBD1 or TRBD2 (6 bases each). CDR1 and CDR2 (germline): SGHTA, FQGNSA. This CDR3 has 14 residues. Deletions cut 3 bases from V and 2 bases from J, with 10 bases between. The CDR3 coding sequence is TGTGCCAGCAGCTTCCGGGGGCGGCAAGAGACCCAGTACTTC. It codes for CASSFRGRQETQYF. Looking up the rest from reference TRBV7-2 and TRBJ2-5 gives the full variable domain: GAGVSQSPSNKVTEKGKDVELRCDPISGHTALYWYRQSLGQGLEFLIYFQGNSAPDKSGLPSDRFSAERTGGSVSTLTIQRTQQEDSAVYLCASSFRGRQETQYFGPGTRLLVL.

This chain uses TRBV30 with TRBJ1-3; 8 bases map to TRBD1. This CDR3 is 15 amino acids long. Germline trimming cut 3 bases from V and 0 bases from J; bases unmatched to any gene: 4. Germline V gene lookup returns CDR1 GTSNPN and CDR2 SVGIG (reference sequence). The CDR3 sequence is CAWSAGTGSGNTIYF. In nucleotides, the CDR3 is TGTGCCTGGAGCGCTGGGACAGGCTCTGGAAACACCATATATTTT. The whole variable domain, filled in from reference TRBV30 and TRBJ1-3, reads SQTIHQWPATLVQPVGSPLSLECTVEGTSNPNLYWYRQAAGRGLQLLFYSVGIGQISSEVPQNLSASRPQDRQFILSSKKLLLSDSGFYLCAWSAGTGSGNTIYFGEGSWLTVV.

This clonotype was counted a single time. A much larger clone is a single base away; this may be a read error. The genes are TRBV2 and TRBJ2-2, with no clear D. This CDR3 is 13 amino acids long. Per the germline V gene, CDR1 is SNHLY and CDR2 is FYNNEI. The CDR3 spells CASSESPTGQLFF. For the CDR3, the DNA is TGTGCCAGCAGTGAATCTCCAACCGGGCAGCTGTTTTTT.

This rearrangement joins TRBV30 to TRBJ2-1; D gene uncertain. Germline V gene sequence: CDR1 GTSNPN, CDR2 SVGIG (reference sequence). The V end lost 1 base, the J end lost 7 bases, and 8 bases lay between the germline ends. This CDR3 is 12 amino acids long. The CDR3 DNA reads as TGTGCCTGGAGTGGGCAGTGGAATGAGCAGTTCTTC. Its protein product is CAWSGQWNEQFF.

This clonotype was recorded at least ten times. V and J are TRBV7-9 and TRBJ2-5; D uncertain. The V gene lost 0 bases and the J gene lost 5 bases, with 4 bases spanning the gap. CDR3 length: 12 amino acids. Germline CDR1 SEHNR, CDR2 FQNEAQ (reference sequence). CDR3 nucleotides: TGTGCCAGCAGCTTAGCATCGGAGACCCAGTACTTC. It translates to CASSLASETQYF.

As regards this clonotype: Possible read error: a much larger clone is one base away. The chain employs TRBV5-1 and TRBJ1-1; D not certain. CDR1 is SGHRS, CDR2 YFSETQ, per germline. The CDR3 is made up of 15 amino acids. V was cut by 3 bases and J by 6 bases, with 18 bases left in between. CDR3 nucleotide sequence: TGCGCCAGCAGCTCGGCCGTAGGGAGAAACGCTGAAGCTTTCTTT. Its translation: CASSSAVGRNAEAFF.

This clonotype was detected many times. The rearrangement links TRBV18 to TRBJ1-1; D unresolved. CDR1 is KGHSH and CDR2 is LQKENI in the germline V gene. V was clipped by 3 bases and J by 0 bases, with 5 bases between them. The CDR3 runs to 13 residues. The CDR3 loop reads CASSPGLNTEAFF. DNA of the CDR3: TGTGCCAGCTCACCTGGTCTGAACACTGAAGCTTTCTTT.

As concerns this clonotype: Given a much more abundant clone one base away, this may be a read error. This rearrangement joins TRBV6-6 to TRBJ2-7, with a possible D match to TRBD2 (5 bases). Per the germline V gene, CDR1 is MNHNY and CDR2 is SVGAGI (reference sequence). CDR3 length: 14 amino acids. V was trimmed by 2 bases and J by 1 base, leaving 9 bases between them. The CDR3 region is CASSYGRGSYEQYF. For the CDR3, the DNA is TGTGCCAGCAGTTACGGACGGGGTTCCTACGAGCAGTACTTC.

This clonotype appeared many times. The chain is built from TRBV6-1 and TRBJ2-3; D ambiguous. This CDR3 is 15 amino acids long. Germline lookup yields CDR1 MNHNS and CDR2 SASEGT. With 5 bases removed from V and 5 bases from J, the gap between germline ends came to 17 bases. CDR3 sequence reads: CASSPRTGFRDTQYF. Here the CDR3 DNA reads TGTGCCAGCAGTCCTCGGACGGGTTTTCGAGATACGCAGTATTTT.